The present T cell receptor beta chain was sequenced within a study of control samples from healthy donors and cancer patients. Libraries were prepared by immunoSEQ multiplex PCR; TCRdb keeps only in-frame clonotypes and omits some of them. Among roughly 59,000 clones, under 95% were seen once, and the ten largest hold about 1.7%. The CDR3 has 16 amino acids. Trimming removed 4 bases at V and 0 bases at J, with 14 bases between. Looked up from germline, CDR1 is SGDLS and CDR2 is YYNGEE. Sample: PBMCs. The chain carries TRBV9 and TRBJ2-1; D call uncertain. The receptor's source is a man aged 35 to 55 with colorectal cancer. The DNA for the CDR3 is TGTGCCAGCAGCCCCCGGACGTCTAGCTCCTACAATGAGCAGTTCTTC. Its translation is CASSPRTSSSYNEQFF.